Presented here are 20 T cell receptor beta chains from one specimen sequenced in a study of cytomegalovirus exposure and HLA in healthy donors. The PCR was carried out with 60 Vbeta primers and 13 Jbeta primers. The repertoire was sequenced with immunoSEQ multiplex PCR; TCRdb's copy has only in-frame clones and lacks some. The sample has roughly 150,000 clones, just under 80% seen once. Sequences were obtained from PBMCs. These receptors were collected from a young man in good health and CMV-seronegative.

CDR3 nucleotide sequence: TGTGCCAGCAGCAAACCACTAGCGGGGGGTCCCCGGGAGACCCAGTACTTC. Protein product: CASSKPLAGGPRETQYF. The rearrangement joins TRBV21-1 to TRBJ2-5; the table's D call TRBD2 went unverified against the DNA. TRBV21-1 constitutes a pseudogene. The length of the CDR3 is 17 residues.

V usage is TRBV4-1 and J usage is TRBJ1-1; the D gene is possibly TRBD1 (5 bases). Deletions cut 1 base from V and 1 base from J, with 7 bases between. CDR3 length equals 14 residues. Germline CDR1 is MGHRA and CDR2 is YSYEKL. Here the CDR3 reads CASSQGTQNTEAFF. CDR3 DNA: TGCGCCAGCAGCCAAGGGACACAGAACACTGAAGCTTTCTTT.

The chain recombines TRBV7-2 with TRBJ2-1, with 7 nucleotides matching TRBD1. The CDR3 is 15 residues long. V was clipped by 5 bases and J by 4 bases; unmatched bases: 8. CDR1 SGHTA and CDR2 FQGNSA come from the germline V gene. The CDR3 DNA is TGTGCCAGCAGCACCTCCGGGACAGTATACAATGAGCAGTTCTTC. Its protein is CASSTSGTVYNEQFF. The full variable domain, in which reference TRBV7-2 and TRBJ2-1 provide the parts outside the CDR3, is GAGVSQSPSNKVTEKGKDVELRCDPISGHTALYWYRQSLGQGLEFLIYFQGNSAPDKSGLPSDRFSAERTGGSVSTLTIQRTQQEDSAVYLCASSTSGTVYNEQFFGPGTRLTVL.

V is TRBV7-2 and J is TRBJ1-2; D remains unclear. Trimming left V 5 bases short and J 3 bases short, with 7 bases between. This CDR3 region has 12 residues. In germline, CDR1 is SGHTA, CDR2 FQGNSA. The CDR3 here is CASSTRDYGYTF. The CDR3 DNA reads TGTGCCAGCAGCACACGGGACTATGGCTACACCTTC.

Of note for this clone: The identical CDR3 is also encoded by other nucleotide sequences in the sample. The chain joins TRBV30 to TRBJ2-2; 9 bases fit TRBD2. The CDR3 spans 14 residues. Germline V lookup: CDR1 GTSNPN, CDR2 SVGIG (reference sequence). The V and J ends lost 3 bases and 1 base, in that order; junction bases with no gene match: 0. This CDR3 reads CAWRLAGNTGELFF. Here the CDR3 DNA reads TGTGCCTGGAGACTAGCGGGGAACACCGGGGAGCTGTTTTTT.

The chain is built from TRBV30 and TRBJ2-6, with no clear D. In germline, CDR1 is GTSNPN, CDR2 SVGIG (reference sequence). The CDR3 contains 14 residues. Trimming left V 1 base short and J 2 bases short, with 6 bases between. CDR3 residues: CAWSAGPGANVLTF. In DNA form, the CDR3 reads TGTGCCTGGAGTGCTGGCCCTGGGGCCAACGTCCTGACTTTC.

The chain uses TRBV10-3 and TRBJ2-1; 14 bases line up with TRBD2. V was pared by 2 bases and J by 1 base, with 13 bases of the junction left unmatched. This CDR3 has 21 residues. CDR1 is ENHRY, CDR2 SYGVKD, per germline. This CDR3 reads CAISELVGGTSGSASYNEQFF. The CDR3 DNA follows: TGTGCCATCAGTGAGCTGGTTGGTGGGACTAGCGGGAGTGCATCCTACAATGAGCAGTTCTTC.

V gene TRBV10-2 combines with J gene TRBJ2-7; no clear D gene. CDR3 length equals 14 residues. Trimming pared 2 bases from V and 6 bases from J, leaving 14 bases between. In germline, CDR1 is WSHSY, CDR2 SAAADI. CDR3 bases: TGCGCCAGCAGTGAGCGTCAGGTGAACGGCGAGCAGTACTTC. Translated: CASSERQVNGEQYF.

V gene TRBV29-1 combines with J gene TRBJ2-7, with D possibly being TRBD1 (6 bases). Trimming left V 4 bases short and J 1 base short, with 23 bases between. The germline gives CDR1 SQVTM, CDR2 ANQGSEA. This CDR3 is 17 amino acids long. The CDR3 nucleotides are TGCAGCGTTGTTAGAATCGTTACAGGGAGATTGTCCTACGAGCAGTACTTC. The encoded protein is CSVVRIVTGRLSYEQYF.

This clone was counted a single time. CDR3 sequence: CASSRQIRYEQYF. DNA of the CDR3: TGTGCCAGCAGTAGACAGATTCGCTACGAGCAGTACTTC. V gene TRBV6-5 combines with J gene TRBJ2-5, with a weak D call TRBD1 (5 bases). The DNA matches TRBJ2-7 better at its end, which makes the J call doubtful. Germline V gives CDR1 MNHEY, CDR2 SVGAGI. There are 13 residues in the CDR3.

This chain links TRBV11-2 with TRBJ2-3; D possibly corresponds to TRBD2 (6 bases). V was trimmed by 6 bases and J by 1 base, leaving 11 bases between them. CDR1 is SGHAT, CDR2 FQNNGV, per germline. CDR3 length: 14 amino acids. The CDR3 DNA reads as TGTGCCAGCAGGCCCGGGGAGGGCACAGATACGCAGTATTTT. Protein product: CASRPGEGTDTQYF. Filled out from reference TRBV11-2 and TRBJ2-3, the complete variable domain reads EAGVAQSPRYKIIEKRQSVAFWCNPISGHATLYWYQQILGQGPKLLIQFQNNGVVDDSQLPKDRFSAERLKGVDSTLKIQPAKLEDSAVYLCASRPGEGTDTQYFGPGTRLTVL.

The chain has TRBV28 and TRBJ1-5, with D possibly TRBD1 on 5 matching bases. This CDR3 has 17 residues. Germline CDR1 and CDR2: MDHEN and SYDVKM. Trimming left V 6 bases short and J 2 bases short, with 20 bases between. The CDR3 nucleotides read TGTGCCAGCAGGATAGGTCAGGGTGGATGGGGCAATCAGCCCCAGCATTTT. This sequence encodes CASRIGQGGWGNQPQHF.

The rearrangement uses TRBV28 and TRBJ2-1; TRBD2 aligns across 8 bases. V trimming: 8 bases; J trimming: 2 bases; junction bases outside the gene matches: 8. This CDR3 comprises 15 residues. Germline V lookup: CDR1 MDHEN, CDR2 SYDVKM. In DNA, the CDR3 is TGTGCCAGCGGTGTACTAGCGGTCACCTACAATGAGCAGTTCTTC. Residues: CASGVLAVTYNEQFF.

This chain joins TRBV30 and TRBJ2-2; 11 nucleotides agree with TRBD2. Germline CDR1 is GTSNPN and CDR2 is SVGIG (reference sequence). V was pared by 4 bases and J by 6 bases, with 13 bases of the junction left unmatched. This CDR3 comprises 17 residues. In nucleotides, the CDR3 is TGTGCCTGGAACGGACTAGCGGGTTCGGTGTCCCCCGGGGAGCTGTTTTTT. Translating gives CAWNGLAGSVSPGELFF.

The rearrangement uses TRBV15 and TRBJ2-7, with 9 bases lining up with TRBD1. CDR1 and CDR2 (germline): LNHNV, YYDKDF (reference sequence). The V and J ends lost 1 base and 5 bases, in that order; junction bases with no gene match: 9. This CDR3 has 16 amino acids. Here the CDR3 reads CATSRGVTGGENEQYF. In nucleotides, the CDR3 is TGTGCCACCAGCAGAGGGGTGACAGGGGGTGAAAACGAGCAGTACTTC.

The chain carries TRBV5-4 and TRBJ2-4, with D possibly matching TRBD1 (5 bases). Germline V gives CDR1 SGHNT, CDR2 YYREEE (reference sequence). Deletions cut 0 bases from V and 2 bases from J, with 9 bases between. The CDR3 extends over 15 amino acids. CDR3 residues: CASSLGGASKNIQYF. Written as DNA, the CDR3 is TGTGCCAGCAGCTTGGGTGGGGCCTCCAAAAACATTCAGTACTTC. The whole variable domain, remainder taken from reference TRBV5-4 and TRBJ2-4, is ETGVTQSPTHLIKTRGQQVTLRCSSQSGHNTVSWYQQALGQGPQFIFQYYREEENGRGNFPPRFSGLQFPNYSSELNVNALELDDSALYLCASSLGGASKNIQYFGAGTRLSVL.

The chain recombines TRBV5-1 with TRBJ2-2; 13 bases are shared with TRBD2. J gave up 5 bases and V 3 bases, and 1 base lay outside the gene matches. The CDR3 totals 15 residues. The V gene's germline CDR1 is SGHRS and CDR2 YFSETQ. The CDR3 DNA is TGCGCCAGCAGCTGGGGACTAGCGGGGACCGGGGAGCTGTTTTTT. Translating gives CASSWGLAGTGELFF.

This chain joins TRBV7-9 and TRBJ1-2, with D possibly being TRBD1 (5 bases). CDR1 and CDR2 from the germline V gene are SEHNR and FQNEAQ (reference sequence). Trimming removed 1 base from V and 2 bases from J, with 11 bases in between. This CDR3 region has 15 residues. The DNA of the CDR3 is TGTGCCAGCAGCTTAGATGGGACTGAAAACTATGGCTACACCTTC. The encoded protein is CASSLDGTENYGYTF.

V gene TRBV7-9 combines with J gene TRBJ1-4; possible D gene TRBD1, 5 bases. CDR3 size: 14 residues. The germline gives CDR1 SEHNR, CDR2 FQNEAQ (reference sequence). V lost 7 bases, J lost 3 bases, and 12 bases lay in between. The chain's CDR3 is CASTPGLANEKLFF. The CDR3 DNA follows: TGTGCCAGCACCCCAGGGCTAGCTAATGAAAAACTGTTTTTT.

This clone was counted only a few times. The CDR3 loop is CASGLFPEQYF. DNA of the CDR3: TGTGCCAGCGGCCTTTTTCCCGAGCAGTACTTC. V gene TRBV6-5 combines with J gene TRBJ2-7; no reliable D call. Trimming pared 8 bases from V and 6 bases from J, leaving 11 bases between. The CDR3 runs to 11 residues. In germline, CDR1 is MNHEY, CDR2 SVGAGI.